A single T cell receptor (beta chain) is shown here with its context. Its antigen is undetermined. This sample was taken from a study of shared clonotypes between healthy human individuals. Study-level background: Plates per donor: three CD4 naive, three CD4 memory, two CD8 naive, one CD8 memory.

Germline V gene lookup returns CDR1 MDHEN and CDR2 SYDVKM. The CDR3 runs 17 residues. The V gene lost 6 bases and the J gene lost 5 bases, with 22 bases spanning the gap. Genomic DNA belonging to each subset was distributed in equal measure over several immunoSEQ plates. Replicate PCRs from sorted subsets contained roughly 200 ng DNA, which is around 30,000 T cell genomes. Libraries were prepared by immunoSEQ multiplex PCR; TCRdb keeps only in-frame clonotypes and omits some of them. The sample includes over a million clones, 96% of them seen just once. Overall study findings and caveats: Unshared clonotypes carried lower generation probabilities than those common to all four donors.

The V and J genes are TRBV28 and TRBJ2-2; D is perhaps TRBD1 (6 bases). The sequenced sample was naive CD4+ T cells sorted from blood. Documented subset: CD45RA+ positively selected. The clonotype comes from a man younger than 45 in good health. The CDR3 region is CASRTSQGKVGTGELFF. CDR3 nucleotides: TGTGCCAGCAGGACAAGCCAGGGGAAAGTAGGGACCGGGGAGCTGTTTTTT. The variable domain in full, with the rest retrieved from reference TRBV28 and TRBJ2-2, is DVKVTQSSRYLVKRTGEKVFLECVQDMDHENMFWYRQDPGLGLRLIYFSYDVKMKEKGDIPEGYSVSREKKERFSLILESASTNQTSMYLCASRTSQGKVGTGELFFGEGSRLTVL.